The clone carrying this T cell receptor beta chain was detected a few times. Its antigen is unknown. cDNA molecules, individually, were tagged with unique molecular identifiers. TCRdb processed the 5' RACE reads anew with MiXCR; each CDR3 protein has one entry. Of 83,000 or so distinct CDR3 sequences listed, roughly 10% are singletons. The data were obtained in a study of early T cells in non-severe SARS-CoV-2 infection. Findings and caveats of the study: The VDJdb matching leaned toward anti-spike CD8 responses and overlooked private and CD4 specificities.

V gave up 5 bases and J gave up 0 bases, with 8 bases separating them. This CDR3 comprises 13 residues. Germline-derived CDR1 and CDR2 are DFQATT and SNEGSKA (reference sequence). J is TRBJ1-3 and V is TRBV20-1, with D maybe TRBD1 (5 bases). Specimen: whole blood, collected at baseline. The clonotype was recovered from an adult who was a healthcare worker with PCR-confirmed SARS-CoV-2 infection or an uninfected control (not recorded which). The CDR3 DNA sequence: TGCAGTGCTGGGGACCTCTCTGGAAACACCATATATTTT. Translating it yields CSAGDLSGNTIYF.